Listed here are 27 T cell receptor beta chains from one sample, sequenced in a study of early T cells in non-severe SARS-CoV-2 infection. One entry per CDR3 protein results from TCRdb running MiXCR on the 5' RACE reads. The sample has about 30,000 distinct CDR3 sequences, 3.5% to 4.5% seen once. Sequenced: whole blood. All receptors derive from an adult who was a healthcare worker with PCR-confirmed SARS-CoV-2 infection or an uninfected control (not recorded which).

This clonotype came up many times. This chain joins TRBV5-1 and TRBJ1-2; 7 bases map to TRBD1. Germline trimming cut 7 bases from V and 1 base from J; bases unmatched to any gene: 13. This CDR3 is built from 16 residues. From germline, CDR1 is SGHRS and CDR2 YFSETQ. CDR3 in amino acids: CASRHARQGINYGYTF. For the CDR3, the DNA is TGCGCCAGCCGTCATGCACGACAGGGAATTAACTATGGCTACACCTTC.

This clonotype is hyperexpanded. The chain combines TRBV27 with TRBJ2-1, with D tentatively TRBD1 or TRBD2 (7 bases each). The CDR3 is 16 residues long. Germline V gene sequence: CDR1 MNHEY, CDR2 SMNVEV (reference sequence). Trimming removed 6 bases at V and 6 bases at J, with 21 bases between. This CDR3 is CASSVSRGGWGNEQFF. CDR3 nucleotide sequence: TGTGCCAGCAGCGTAAGCAGGGGGGGGTGGGGCAATGAGCAGTTCTTC.

Ten or more counts support this clonotype. The chain uses TRBV4-3 and TRBJ2-5, with 10 nucleotides matching TRBD2. The CDR3 is 18 residues long. Germline loops: CDR1 LGHNA, CDR2 YSLEER. V gave up 0 bases and J gave up 0 bases; unmatched junction bases: 7. The CDR3 sequence is CASSQDRASGGNQETQYF. Written as DNA, the CDR3 is TGCGCCAGCAGCCAAGATCGAGCTAGCGGGGGTAACCAAGAGACCCAGTACTTC.

In its sample, this clonotype was seen many times. The rearrangement uses TRBV5-1 and TRBJ2-7; perhaps TRBD2 as D (5 bases). Germline-derived CDR1 and CDR2 are SGHRS and YFSETQ. The germline V and J ends were trimmed by 4 bases and 2 bases, with 7 bases remaining between them. The CDR3 length is 12 residues. CDR3: CASSEGAYEQYF. The CDR3 region has the DNA TGCGCCAGCAGCGAGGGAGCCTACGAGCAGTACTTC.

This clonotype was observed a handful of times. The chain couples TRBV20-1 to TRBJ2-3; 10 bases are a match to TRBD1. The CDR3 is made up of 14 amino acids. CDR1 DFQATT and CDR2 SNEGSKA come from the germline V gene (reference sequence). Trimming took 5 bases from V and 8 from J; bases not matched to a gene: 10. This CDR3 reads CSALGQGGTSTQYF. CDR3 sequence (DNA): TGCAGTGCTTTAGGACAGGGGGGAACGAGTACGCAGTATTTT.

Many counts were recorded for this clonotype. The CDR3 spells CASSYSPPRGSNQPQHF. CDR3 in DNA: TGTGCCAGCAGTTACTCACCCCCTCGCGGGAGCAATCAGCCCCAGCATTTT. The V gene is TRBV6-5, the J gene TRBJ1-5; no clear D. From germline, CDR1 is MNHEY and CDR2 SVGAGI. There are 17 residues in the CDR3. V lost 0 bases and J lost 1, with 13 bases in between.

V is TRBV6-2 or TRBV6-3 and J is TRBJ1-6, with D hard to call. The germline V gene encodes CDR1 MNHEY and CDR2 SVGEGT. Trimming removed 6 bases at V and 7 bases at J, with 16 bases between. The CDR3 consists of 15 residues. The CDR3 DNA follows: TGTGCCAGCAGAAGTAGAGACGGTCAAAATTCACCCCTCCACTTT. Protein product: CASRSRDGQNSPLHF.

This clonotype was seen many times. The rearrangement joins TRBV7-9 to TRBJ2-7; 10 bases agree with TRBD2. This CDR3 comprises 17 residues. In germline, CDR1 is SEHNR, CDR2 FQNEAQ (reference sequence). After removal of 3 bases from V and 0 bases from J, the junction contained 8 bases not matched to a gene. CDR3 in amino acids: CASSLLAGGLNSYEQYF. The CDR3 bases are TGTGCCAGCAGCTTGTTAGCGGGGGGCCTCAACTCCTACGAGCAGTACTTC.

This clonotype was observed at least ten times. This chain links TRBV27 with TRBJ2-7, with D perhaps TRBD1 (7 bases). V lost 6 bases and J lost 3, with 18 bases in between. The CDR3 runs 15 residues. Germline V gene data show CDR1 as MNHEY and CDR2 as SMNVEV (reference sequence). CDR3 DNA: TGTGCCAGCAGATACAGGGAGCAGGGGGGCTACGAGCAGTACTTC. Protein sequence: CASRYREQGGYEQYF.

In its sample, this clonotype was seen many times. The rearrangement links TRBV7-3 to TRBJ2-3, with D unresolved. CDR1 SGHTA and CDR2 FQGTGA come from the germline V gene. The germline V and J ends were trimmed by 6 bases and 0 bases, with 7 bases remaining between them. The CDR3 extends over 13 amino acids. The CDR3 protein is CASRLDSTDTQYF. CDR3 in DNA: TGTGCCAGCAGATTGGACAGCACAGATACGCAGTATTTT.

As regards this clonotype: This could be a read error, since a much larger clone is one nucleotide away. The chain couples TRBV29-1 to TRBJ2-5; D is ambiguous. The CDR3 totals 12 residues. From germline, CDR1 is SQVTM and CDR2 ANQGSEA. The CDR3 spells CSVEAYQGTQYF. DNA of the CDR3: TGCAGCGTTGAAGCTTACCAAGGGACCCAGTACTTC.

The V call is TRBV5-1, the J call TRBJ1-5, with 9 bases that match TRBD1. There are 15 residues in the CDR3. Unmatched junction bases numbered 7, after V lost 4 bases and J lost 5 bases. Germline V lookup: CDR1 SGHRS, CDR2 YFSETQ. CDR3 sequence reads: CASSPGDRDDQPQHF. As DNA, the CDR3 is TGCGCCAGCAGCCCCGGGGACAGGGACGATCAGCCCCAGCATTTT. Full variable domain (missing parts from reference TRBV5-1 and TRBJ1-5): KAGVTQTPRYLIKTRGQQVTLSCSPISGHRSVSWYQQTPGQGLQFLFEYFSETQRNKGNFPGRFSGRQFSNSRSEMNVSTLELGDSALYLCASSPGDRDDQPQHFGDGTRLSIL.

This clonotype was picked up many times. DNA for the CDR3: TGCAGTGCTAGAGATTCGGTACTAGCGGGCACAGATACGCAGTATTTT. It translates to CSARDSVLAGTDTQYF. The chain joins TRBV20-1 to TRBJ2-3, with 8 bases matching TRBD2. CDR1 DFQATT and CDR2 SNEGSKA come from the germline V gene (reference sequence). The CDR3 extends over 16 amino acids. The J segment lost 1 base and the V segment lost 0 bases, leaving 6 bases of the junction unmatched.

This clonotype was picked up many times. This sequence joins TRBV27 and TRBJ2-2; D call uncertain. V dropped 2 bases and J dropped 4 bases, with 8 bases sitting between them. There are 14 residues in the CDR3. Germline V CDR1 and CDR2: MNHEY, SMNVEV (reference sequence). The CDR3 DNA sequence: TGTGCCAGCAGTTTAGTCGGCAGCACCGGGGAGCTGTTTTTT. It encodes CASSLVGSTGELFF.

By share, this clonotype ranks as medium-sized (0.01 to 0.1%). The chain has TRBV6-5 and TRBJ1-1, with D perhaps matching TRBD1 (5 bases). Per germline, CDR1 MNHEY and CDR2 SVGAGI. V gave up 8 bases and J gave up 1 base, with 14 bases separating them. The CDR3 consists of 14 residues. CDR3 in amino acids: CASSMGRPNTEAFF. The DNA of the CDR3 is TGTGCCAGCTCCATGGGACGACCGAACACTGAAGCTTTCTTT.

This clonotype was found many times. CDR3: CASSFKGVPEAFF. In DNA, the CDR3 is TGTGCCAGCAGCTTCAAAGGGGTGCCCGAAGCTTTCTTT. The chain couples TRBV11-2 to TRBJ1-1, with a possible D match to TRBD1 (5 bases). Trimming took 3 bases from V and 8 from J, leaving 13 bases between them. There are 13 residues in the CDR3. Germline V lookup: CDR1 SGHAT, CDR2 FQNNGV.

This clonotype was counted many times. This chain links TRBV6-1 with TRBJ1-6; 8 bases fit TRBD1. The germline CDR1 and CDR2 sequences are MNHNS and SASEGT. The V segment lost 5 bases and the J segment 6 bases; nucleotides outside the gene matches: 6. This CDR3 comprises 15 residues. The CDR3 DNA reads TGTGCCAGCAGTTTCCGGGACAGGCCTAATTCACCCCTCCACTTT. It encodes CASSFRDRPNSPLHF.

There are many counts of this clonotype. The CDR3 DNA sequence: TGTGCCAGCAGCTCCCCCATGGGACAGAGCTCCTACAATGAGCAGTTCTTC. Amino acid sequence: CASSSPMGQSSYNEQFF. This chain uses TRBV11-2 with TRBJ2-1; 7 bases line up with TRBD1. CDR1 SGHAT and CDR2 FQNNGV come from the germline V gene. V lost 4 bases to trimming and J lost 0 bases; unmatched junction nucleotides: 9. This CDR3 is 17 amino acids long.

A few counts support this clonotype. This chain uses TRBV5-1 with TRBJ2-3; possible D gene TRBD2, 5 bases. CDR1 and CDR2 (germline): SGHRS, YFSETQ. The CDR3 length is 14 residues. Trimming took off 7 bases at V and 3 bases at J, with 15 bases between the two ends. CDR3 protein: CASAGEGQTDTQYF. The CDR3 DNA follows: TGCGCCAGCGCGGGCGAAGGGCAGACAGATACGCAGTATTTT.

Ten or more counts support this clonotype. The rearrangement links TRBV13 to TRBJ2-1, with D perhaps TRBD2 (6 bases). The CDR3 has 17 residues. The germline V and J ends were trimmed by 5 bases and 5 bases, with 22 bases remaining between them. The germline V gene encodes CDR1 PRHDT and CDR2 FYEKMQ (reference sequence). The CDR3, as DNA: TGTGCCAGCAGCCCAGAGTCAGTCGCGGGATACGACAATGAGCAGTTCTTC. This codes for CASSPESVAGYDNEQFF.

This clonotype came up many times. The chain couples TRBV7-9 to TRBJ2-1, with a possible D match to TRBD2 (6 bases). The CDR3 covers 13 residues. Trimming took 5 bases from V and 7 from J, leaving 12 bases between them. Per the germline V gene, CDR1 is SEHNR and CDR2 is FQNEAQ (reference sequence). CDR3 bases: TGTGCCAGCAGCCGGAGGGCCAAAAATGAGCAGTTCTTC. Translation: CASSRRAKNEQFF.

This clonotype was recorded many times. The chain combines TRBV3-1 with TRBJ1-5; unclear D gene. CDR1 is LGHDT, CDR2 YNNKEL, per germline (reference sequence). This CDR3 is 15 amino acids long. V lost 0 bases and J 4 bases, leaving 10 bases between the germline ends. The DNA of the CDR3 is TGTGCCAGCAGCCAAGATTTGACGGAGAATCAGCCCCAGCATTTT. It translates to CASSQDLTENQPQHF.

This clonotype was observed a handful of times. V gene TRBV6-5 combines with J gene TRBJ2-4, with 7 bases fitting TRBD2. After removal of 7 bases from V and 10 bases from J, the junction contained 13 bases not matched to a gene. Germline loops: CDR1 MNHEY, CDR2 SVGAGI. The length of the CDR3 is 14 residues. CDR3: CASIPRGGRGIQYF. DNA for the CDR3: TGTGCCAGCATCCCAAGGGGAGGGAGAGGGATTCAGTACTTC.

This clonotype was detected ten times or more. The chain links TRBV5-6 to TRBJ1-1; tentative D call: TRBD1 (5 bases). Germline-derived CDR1 and CDR2 are SGHDT and YYEEEE. The CDR3 is 15 residues long. V gave up 5 bases and J gave up 0 bases, with 14 bases separating them. The chain's CDR3 is CASRRIGVVNTEAFF. CDR3 sequence (DNA): TGTGCCAGCAGACGTATAGGGGTCGTGAACACTGAAGCTTTCTTT. Looking up the rest from reference TRBV5-6 and TRBJ1-1 gives the full variable domain: DAGVTQSPTHLIKTRGQQVTLRCSPKSGHDTVSWYQQALGQGPQFIFQYYEEEERQRGNFPDRFSGHQFPNYSSELNVNALLLGDSALYLCASRRIGVVNTEAFFGQGTRLTVV.

This clonotype was observed a few times. The rearrangement uses TRBV4-2 and TRBJ1-1, with 8 bases identical to TRBD1. Per the germline V gene, CDR1 is LGHNA and CDR2 is YNFKEQ. This CDR3 contains 15 residues. Losses at the gene ends were 3 bases for V and 11 bases for J; bases not matched to a gene: 14. The CDR3, as DNA: TGTGCCAGCAGCCATGTCATGCAGGGGGCCGAAGACGCTTTCTTT. Its translation: CASSHVMQGAEDAFF.

The table lists this clonotype with a few counts. This chain links TRBV19 with TRBJ1-5, with 7 nucleotides matching TRBD1. Germline V CDR1 and CDR2: LNHDA, SQIVND (reference sequence). Losses at the gene ends were 8 bases for V and 0 bases for J; bases not matched to a gene: 16. The CDR3 covers 18 residues. The CDR3 loop reads CASPQTGKNVFSNQPQHF. The CDR3 coding sequence is TGTGCCAGTCCGCAGACAGGGAAGAACGTTTTTAGCAATCAGCCCCAGCATTTT.

Relative to its sample, this clonotype is medium-sized. The V gene is TRBV3-1, the J gene TRBJ2-1; TRBD1 or TRBD2 may be the D gene (5 bases each). Trimming cost V 0 bases and J 6 bases, with 12 bases left between them. The CDR3 consists of 15 residues. Germline V lookup: CDR1 LGHDT, CDR2 YNNKEL (reference sequence). CDR3 protein: CASSQDGTPPNEQFF. In DNA form, the CDR3 reads TGTGCCAGCAGCCAAGATGGGACCCCACCCAATGAGCAGTTCTTC.